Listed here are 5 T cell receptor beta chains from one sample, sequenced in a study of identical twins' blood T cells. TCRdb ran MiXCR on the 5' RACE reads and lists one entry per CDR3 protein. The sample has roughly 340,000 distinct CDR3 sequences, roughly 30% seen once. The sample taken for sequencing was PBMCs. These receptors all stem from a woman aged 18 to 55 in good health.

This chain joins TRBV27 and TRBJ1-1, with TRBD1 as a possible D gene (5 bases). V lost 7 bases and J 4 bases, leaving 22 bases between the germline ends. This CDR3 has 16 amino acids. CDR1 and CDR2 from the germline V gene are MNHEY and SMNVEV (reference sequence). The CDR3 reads CASKPGSVAGSTEAFF. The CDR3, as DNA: TGTGCCAGCAAGCCAGGGTCTGTGGCAGGGAGCACTGAAGCTTTCTTT.

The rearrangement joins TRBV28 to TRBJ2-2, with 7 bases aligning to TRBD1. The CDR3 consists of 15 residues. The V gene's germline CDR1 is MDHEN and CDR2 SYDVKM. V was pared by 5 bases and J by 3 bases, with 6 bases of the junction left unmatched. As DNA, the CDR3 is TGTGCCAGCAGTCCCCCCGACAGGGACACCGGGGAGCTGTTTTTT. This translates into CASSPPDRDTGELFF.

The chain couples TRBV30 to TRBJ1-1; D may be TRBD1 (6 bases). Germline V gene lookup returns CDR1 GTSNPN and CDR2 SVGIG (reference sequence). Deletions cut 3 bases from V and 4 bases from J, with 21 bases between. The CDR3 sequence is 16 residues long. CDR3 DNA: TGTGCCTGGAGGGGATATATACAGGGCGGGAGCACTGAAGCTTTCTTT. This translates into CAWRGYIQGGSTEAFF.

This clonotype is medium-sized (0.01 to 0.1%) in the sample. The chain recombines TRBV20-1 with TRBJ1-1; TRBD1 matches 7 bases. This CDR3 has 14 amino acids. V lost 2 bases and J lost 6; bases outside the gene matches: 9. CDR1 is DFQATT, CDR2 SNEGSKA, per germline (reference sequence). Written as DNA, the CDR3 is TGCAGTGCTAGACCCCTGGACAGGATAGCTGAAGCTTTCTTT. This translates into CSARPLDRIAEAFF.

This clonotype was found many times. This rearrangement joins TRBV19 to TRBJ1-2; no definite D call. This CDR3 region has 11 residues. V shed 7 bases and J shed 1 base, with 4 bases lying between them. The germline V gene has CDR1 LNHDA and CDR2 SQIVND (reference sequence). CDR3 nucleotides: TGTGCCAGTAACAGTAACTATGGCTACACCTTC. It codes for CASNSNYGYTF.